This T cell receptor beta chain was retrieved from a study of shared clonotypes between healthy human individuals (dated by TCRdb to 2020 to 2022). Notes on the research overall: The cohort comprised two women and three men aged 18 to 49 years. Per donor, three plates each were used for CD4 naive and CD4 memory, two for CD8 naive, and one for CD8 memory. Blood TCR repertoires of about five healthy adults were deeply sequenced to estimate repertoire size and the extent of clonotype sharing between individuals. Per donor, leukapheresis produced somewhere between about 0.9 and 9.5 billion PBMCs. To increase sequencing depth and limit assay-specific biases, different laboratories used diverse techniques to prepare libraries and sequence TCR repertoires. What the work shows at the level of the full study, not this receptor alone: Sampling was restricted to blood, and TCR repertoires in tissue are likely to differ from TCR repertoires in blood. Across several donors, around 5.4% of naive CD4, roughly 3.3% of naive CD8, about 2.3% of memory CD4, and approximately 0.42% of memory CD8 clonotypes were shared. Based on pairwise subsampling, the degree of clonotype sharing among donors was expected to be affected by sequencing depth. Higher generation probabilities were observed for clonotypes shared by all four sorted-subset donors than for non-shared clonotypes. Larger estimated clonotype richness was generally found for naive subsets than for memory subsets. Because the study included a small number of donors, the genetic and exposure-history diversity represented was limited. Even with the large sequencing depth, rarefaction of the sorted-subset datasets indicated that sequencing was incomplete.

About this clone: The antigen it recognizes is unknown. There are no base qualities to consult, and no much larger clone falls within one base.

Healthy HIV-negative adults with no recently reported acute infections or vaccinations were included as donors. Every donor was a Caucasian adult living in Nashville, Tennessee, USA. Magnetic negative selection was used to enrich CD4+ T cells, after which naive cells were positively selected on CD45RA and the negative fraction became the memory subset. Blood was obtained by leukapheresis, after which PBMCs were separated by Ficoll-Histopaque density gradient centrifugation and cryopreserved in liquid nitrogen vapor phase. Purity and quantity of every magnetically sorted T cell population were checked by analytical flow cytometry. Each sorted fraction had its genomic DNA isolated and then quantified by UV absorbance on a Nanodrop 2000c. Using the deep immunoSEQ assay, TCR CDR3 regions were amplified from genomic DNA by multiplex PCR. Extracted genomic DNA from each cell subset was distributed evenly across all wells of several immunoSEQ 96-well plates, and each plate was treated as a replicate. For sorted subsets, 150 to 200 ng genomic DNA, equal to about 30,000 T cell genomes, was loaded into each replicate PCR. The purified libraries were quantified using a Qubit 3.0 fluorometer, sized with a Bioanalyzer 2100, and then quantified again using the KAPA Library Quantification kit. Every immunoSEQ 96-well plate was sequenced on a dedicated single-read 150-cycle Illumina NextSeq 550 flow cell. Under the source paper's analysis protocol: The immunoSEQ output contained only junctional sequences without quality scores, so filtering could not match that applied to full-length reads. To assign V/J genes and CDR3, sequences were annotated against IMGT germline references using PyIR, a Python wrapper for IgBLAST v1.9. Reads were filtered out if the reads had weak V/J assignments (E-value above 1e-6), no CDR3, stop codons, out-of-frame junctions, or ambiguous translated residues. V3J clonotypes were defined as sequences sharing an identical inferred V gene, J gene, and CDR3 amino acid sequence. The percentage overlap between two repertoires was calculated by dividing the number of shared unique clonotypes by the size of the smaller repertoire. Three approaches were used to assess repertoire richness: RTK rarefaction, the Chao1 estimator, and Recon v2.1 estimates of unobserved clonotypes. OLGA was used to compute generation probabilities for all TCRbeta clonotypes that the gDNA method yielded from a few donors. TCRdb limited this immuneACCESS table to in-frame rearrangements with V and J called. A share of clones is missing; checked studies link under half to unresolved V genes, and the rest is unexplained. The D gene and trimming were derived from the DNA, and the V and J assignments and clone size from that table. Within this sample are under 1,100,000 clones, with around 78% of them counted one time only. The ten most abundant clones make up 0.5% to 0.65% of the sample.

Clipping removes 3 bases from V and 12 bases from J, with 7 as the unmatched junction base count. Reading the germline V gene (reference sequence) gives CDR1 SEHNR and CDR2 FQNEAQ. The CDR3 starts with the cysteine, ends with the phenylalanine, and has 12 residues. Only the CDR3 region is kept as DNA, spanning 36 bases read in frame from base 1. This clonotype was sampled from a man between 18 and 35 years old in good health. Some clones in this sample may be carry-over from other donors' samples. Specimen: memory CD4+ T cells from PBMCs. The cell subset or site tag for this specimen amounts to: CD45RA-negative fraction. The rearrangement joined TRBV7-9 to TRBJ1-2, with 7 bases matching TRBD1. CDR3 reads: CASSLPDRDHTF. The DNA sequence is as follows: TGTGCCAGCAGCTTGCCCGACAGGGACCACACCTTC.